Below, 30 T cell receptor beta chains from the same sample are listed, as sequenced in a study of blood T cell repertoires in COVID-19. Here immunoSEQ multiplex PCR was the method, and the copy in TCRdb shows in-frame clones only, minus some. The repertoire consists of hundreds of thousands of clones, with around 88% occurring once and the leading ten covering around 1.4%. The sample taken for sequencing was peripheral blood. The receptors originated from a man at least 80 years old with acute or convalescent COVID-19.

This chain connects TRBV7-6 to TRBJ2-7; TRBD1 agrees at 8 bases. The CDR3 is 17 amino acids. J gave up 0 bases and V 3 bases, and 10 bases lay outside the gene matches. Per the germline V gene, CDR1 is SGHVS and CDR2 is FNYEAQ. CDR3 DNA sequence: TGTGCCAGCAGCTTGCCCAAGACAGGGGTCTTCTCCTACGAGCAGTACTTC. This codes for CASSLPKTGVFSYEQYF.

The V and J genes are TRBV5-1 and TRBJ2-7, with D unresolved. Per the germline V gene, CDR1 is SGHRS and CDR2 is YFSETQ. The V gene lost 4 bases and the J gene lost 6 bases, with 23 bases spanning the gap. This CDR3 spans 16 amino acids. The CDR3 loop reads CASSLSSGPTRGEQYF. CDR3 sequence (DNA): TGCGCCAGCAGCCTCTCGTCTGGTCCCACCCGCGGCGAGCAGTACTTC.

The chain combines TRBV9 with TRBJ2-1; 12 nucleotides line up with TRBD2. The CDR3 spans 17 residues. Per the germline V gene, CDR1 is SGDLS and CDR2 is YYNGEE. With V trimmed by 0 bases and J by 6 bases, 7 bases remained unmatched. This CDR3 reads CASSVARLAGAGNEQFF. In nucleotides, the CDR3 is TGTGCCAGCAGCGTAGCGAGACTAGCGGGAGCGGGCAATGAGCAGTTCTTC.

This clone was counted once. The V call is TRBV7-3, the J call TRBJ2-1; 7 bases match TRBD2. The CDR3 length is 16 residues. The V gene end was trimmed by 1 base and the J gene end by 8 bases; junction bases not matched to a gene: 11. Germline lookup yields CDR1 SGHTA and CDR2 FQGTGA. CDR3 region: CASSLMAAGRGHEQFF. The DNA of the CDR3 is TGTGCCAGCAGCTTAATGGCAGCGGGACGAGGCCATGAGCAGTTCTTC.

The chain has TRBV4-3 and TRBJ2-7; no firm D call. The CDR3 loop spans 13 amino acids. Germline V gives CDR1 LGHNA, CDR2 YSLEER. V gave up 4 bases and J gave up 3 bases, with 10 bases separating them. CDR3 in DNA: TGCGCCAGCAGCCTCTCCGAGAGCTACGAGCAGTACTTC. It encodes CASSLSESYEQYF.

This clone was seen once. DNA of the CDR3: TGTGCCAGTAGTCCCAACGGAGGTCCCGGCGGGGACTACGAGCAGTACTTC. It encodes CASSPNGGPGGDYEQYF. This sequence joins TRBV19 and TRBJ2-7; tentatively, D is TRBD2 (6 bases). The CDR3 covers 17 residues. Trimming left V 5 bases short and J 3 bases short, with 23 bases between. The germline V gene has CDR1 LNHDA and CDR2 SQIVND (reference sequence).

The V and J genes are TRBV19 and TRBJ1-1; weak D call: TRBD1 (5 bases). Trimming took off 7 bases at V and 5 bases at J, with 14 bases between the two ends. CDR3 length: 13 residues. Germline lookup yields CDR1 LNHDA and CDR2 SQIVND (reference sequence). CDR3: CASMGEARTEAFF. The CDR3 DNA follows: TGTGCCAGTATGGGGGAGGCGAGGACTGAAGCTTTCTTT.

The gene calls are TRBV7-6 and TRBJ1-5, with 9 bases lining up with TRBD1. Looked up from germline, CDR1 is SGHVS and CDR2 is FNYEAQ. Losses at the gene ends were 1 base for V and 0 bases for J; bases not matched to a gene: 13. CDR3 length: 20 residues. CDR3 protein: CASSLGATGGLLSSNQPQHF. For the CDR3, the DNA is TGTGCCAGCAGCTTAGGGGCCACAGGGGGCCTCCTCAGTAGCAATCAGCCCCAGCATTTT. Together with reference TRBV7-6 and TRBJ1-5, the CDR3 gives the full variable domain: GAGVSQSPRYKVTKRGQDVALRCDPISGHVSLYWYRQALGQGPEFLTYFNYEAQQDKSGLPNDRFSAERPEGSISTLTIQRTEQRDSAMYRCASSLGATGGLLSSNQPQHFGDGTRLSIL.

J is TRBJ2-1 and V is TRBV18; 9 bases match TRBD1. This CDR3 has 13 residues. Germline-derived CDR1 and CDR2 are KGHSH and LQKENI. V dropped 2 bases and J dropped 13; count of bases not matched to a gene: 6. The CDR3 DNA is TGTGCCAGCTCACCAGATACAGGGGGCGGACAGTTCTTC. It yields the protein CASSPDTGGGQFF.

The genes are TRBV28 and TRBJ1-5; D gene ambiguous. Germline V gene lookup returns CDR1 MDHEN and CDR2 SYDVKM. V was pared by 3 bases and J by 5 bases, with 8 bases between. The CDR3 contains 13 residues. CDR3 residues: CASSFRFDQPQHF. The DNA of the CDR3 is TGTGCCAGCAGTTTCAGGTTTGATCAGCCCCAGCATTTT.

The chain couples TRBV19 to TRBJ2-7; 9 bases map to TRBD2. This CDR3 has 15 amino acids. Per germline, CDR1 LNHDA and CDR2 SQIVND (reference sequence). The V gene end was trimmed by 4 bases and the J gene end by 0 bases; junction bases not matched to a gene: 4. Here the CDR3 reads CASSRLAGSSYEQYF. DNA of the CDR3: TGTGCCAGTAGTAGGCTAGCGGGAAGCTCCTACGAGCAGTACTTC.

On this clone: The sample carries other DNA sequences with the same CDR3. This chain connects TRBV7-2 to TRBJ2-7; 10 nucleotides line up with TRBD2. J lost 2 bases, V lost 5 bases, and 6 bases had no gene match. The germline CDR1 and CDR2 sequences are SGHTA and FQGNSA. CDR3 length equals 15 residues. CDR3 in DNA: TGTGCCAGCAGCCCGCGGACTAGCGGCACCTACGAGCAGTACTTC. Translation: CASSPRTSGTYEQYF. The whole variable domain, remainder taken from reference TRBV7-2 and TRBJ2-7, is GAGVSQSPSNKVTEKGKDVELRCDPISGHTALYWYRQSLGQGLEFLIYFQGNSAPDKSGLPSDRFSAERTGGSVSTLTIQRTQQEDSAVYLCASSPRTSGTYEQYFGPGTRLTVT.

V usage is TRBV19 and J usage is TRBJ1-1; 10 bases line up with TRBD1. Germline values: CDR1 LNHDA, CDR2 SQIVND (reference sequence). The CDR3 has 14 amino acids. V was pared by 8 bases and J by 1 base, with 4 bases of the junction left unmatched. The CDR3 DNA sequence: TGTGCCAGTGTAGACAGGGGGCGGAACACTGAAGCTTTCTTT. Its translation is CASVDRGRNTEAFF.

The chain is built from TRBV7-9 and TRBJ2-7; D is possibly TRBD1 (6 bases). The CDR3 length is 15 residues. Germline V lookup: CDR1 SEHNR, CDR2 FQNEAQ (reference sequence). V was trimmed by 1 base and J by 0 bases, leaving 10 bases between them. Written as DNA, the CDR3 is TGTGCCAGCAGCTTAGGACAGGAGAGCTCCTACGAGCAGTACTTC. It is translated as CASSLGQESSYEQYF.

V is TRBV6-5 and J is TRBJ1-1; no reliable D call. V was clipped by 7 bases and J by 14 bases, with 17 bases between them. This CDR3 region has 11 residues. CDR1 is MNHEY and CDR2 is SVGAGI in the germline V gene. The CDR3 reads CASNSGFGFFF. Written as DNA, the CDR3 is TGTGCCAGCAATAGTGGGTTCGGGTTCTTCTTT.

This clone appeared a few times. The CDR3 protein is CASSRIAGATGELFF. CDR3 nucleotides: TGTGCCAGCAGCCGAATAGCGGGAGCTACCGGGGAGCTGTTTTTT. The chain combines TRBV5-4 with TRBJ2-2, with TRBD2 matching over 9 bases. The V gene's germline CDR1 is SGHNT and CDR2 YYREEE (reference sequence). There are 15 residues in the CDR3. With 4 bases clipped from V and 5 bases from J, the junction kept 6 bases outside the gene matches. The full variable domain, completed using reference TRBV5-4 and TRBJ2-2, is ETGVTQSPTHLIKTRGQQVTLRCSSQSGHNTVSWYQQALGQGPQFIFQYYREEENGRGNFPPRFSGLQFPNYSSELNVNALELDDSALYLCASSRIAGATGELFFGEGSRLTVL.

The V gene is TRBV7-8, the J gene TRBJ2-1; TRBD2 aligns across 11 bases. The trim removed 4 bases at V and 7 bases at J, leaving 9 bases unmatched. The CDR3 contains 16 residues. CDR1 is SGHVS and CDR2 is FQNEAQ in the germline V gene. The CDR3 DNA reads TGTGCCAGCAGCTACAGTAGCGGGGGGGCCACGAATGAGCAGTTCTTC. The encoded protein is CASSYSSGGATNEQFF. Combining the CDR3 with reference TRBV7-8 and TRBJ2-1 gives the whole variable domain GAGVSQSPRYKVAKRGQDVALRCDPISGHVSLFWYQQALGQGPEFLTYFQNEAQLDKSGLPSDRFFAERPEGSVSTLKIQRTQQEDSAVYLCASSYSSGGATNEQFFGPGTRLTVL.

The J gene is TRBJ1-2, the V gene TRBV6-5, with D maybe TRBD1 (6 bases). The CDR3 consists of 14 residues. The germline V and J ends were trimmed by 6 bases and 1 base, with 12 bases remaining between them. Germline V CDR1 and CDR2: MNHEY, SVGAGI. The CDR3 reads CASRMTGDNYGYTF. The CDR3 bases are TGTGCCAGCAGAATGACAGGAGATAACTATGGCTACACCTTC.

V is TRBV29-1 and J is TRBJ1-1; a weak D match, TRBD1 (6 bases). Germline V lookup: CDR1 SQVTM, CDR2 ANQGSEA. The CDR3 consists of 10 residues. The CDR3 coding sequence is TGCAGGGGAGGGACAACCGAAGCTTTCTTT. This sequence encodes CRGGTTEAFF.

This clone was recorded only once. This chain joins TRBV7-2 and TRBJ2-2; 11 bases map to TRBD2. CDR3 size: 16 residues. The V and J ends lost 2 bases and 7 bases, in that order; junction bases with no gene match: 6. Germline CDR1 is SGHTA and CDR2 is FQGNSA. CDR3 region: CASSLNSGRAGGELFF. Here the CDR3 DNA reads TGTGCCAGCAGCTTAAATAGCGGGAGGGCCGGCGGGGAGCTGTTTTTT.

The rearrangement uses TRBV6-2 or TRBV6-3 and TRBJ1-5; the match to TRBD1 covers 7 bases. The junction had 2 bases not matched to a gene; V was cut back by 2 bases and J by 4 bases. Germline V lookup: CDR1 MNHEY, CDR2 SVGEGT. The CDR3 is 14 amino acids. The CDR3 here is CASSYDRVNQPQHF. As DNA, the CDR3 is TGTGCCAGCAGTTACGACAGGGTTAATCAGCCCCAGCATTTT.

The J gene is TRBJ1-1, the V gene TRBV29-1; tentative D call: TRBD1 (5 bases). The V gene lost 6 bases and the J gene lost 3 bases, with 14 bases spanning the gap. Germline lookup yields CDR1 SQVTM and CDR2 ANQGSEA. This CDR3 comprises 13 residues. As DNA, the CDR3 is TGCAGCGTCAGTGTTTCGGGGGACACTGAAGCTTTCTTT. This gives the protein CSVSVSGDTEAFF.

V and J are TRBV7-9 and TRBJ1-3; D is undetermined. Germline CDR1 is SEHNR and CDR2 is FQNEAQ (reference sequence). V lost 3 bases to trimming and J lost 0 bases, with 15 bases between them. The CDR3 consists of 17 residues. CDR3 residues: CASSFPLPLSSGNTIYF. For the CDR3, the DNA is TGTGCCAGCAGCTTTCCGTTGCCCCTAAGCTCTGGAAACACCATATATTTT.

The chain carries TRBV9 and TRBJ2-1; 8 bases are a match to TRBD2. Trimming took 2 bases from V and 7 from J; bases not matched to a gene: 14. The CDR3 sequence is 17 residues long. The germline gives CDR1 SGDLS, CDR2 YYNGEE. Written as DNA, the CDR3 is TGTGCCAGCAGCGTTGAACCTCTGGCGGGGGGAGGGAATGAGCAGTTCTTC. Protein: CASSVEPLAGGGNEQFF.

Only one count was recorded for this clone. The rearrangement links TRBV5-4 to TRBJ1-1; D may be TRBD1 (5 bases). CDR3 length: 15 residues. Germline CDR1 SGHNT, CDR2 YYREEE (reference sequence). Trimming stripped 4 bases from V and 1 base from J, with 14 bases between. For the CDR3, the DNA is TGTGCCAGCAGCCCGGCGCCAGGGCAGAACACTGAAGCTTTCTTT. It is translated as CASSPAPGQNTEAFF.

This chain connects TRBV29-1 to TRBJ1-1, with a possible D match to TRBD1 (6 bases). V was shortened by 1 base and J by 4 bases, with 13 bases between the two germline ends. CDR1 SQVTM and CDR2 ANQGSEA come from the germline V gene. The CDR3 has 14 residues. CDR3 coding DNA: TGCAGCGTTGAAGTGACGCAGGGGAGCACTGAAGCTTTCTTT. This encodes CSVEVTQGSTEAFF.

This chain's CDR3 is CASIRTGVYGYTF. CDR3 DNA: TGTGCCAGCATCCGGACAGGGGTCTATGGCTACACCTTC. The V and J genes are TRBV28 and TRBJ1-2; TRBD1 agrees at 9 bases. Germline V lookup: CDR1 MDHEN, CDR2 SYDVKM. CDR3 length: 13 amino acids. Trimming cost V 7 bases and J 4 bases; bases outside gene matches: 4.

J is TRBJ2-7 and V is TRBV11-3, with unresolved D. The CDR3 runs 17 residues. V was clipped by 2 bases and J by 2 bases, with 19 bases between them. The germline V gene encodes CDR1 SGHNT and CDR2 YENEEA. CDR3 DNA sequence: TGTGCCAGCAGCTTATTCCAGGAACAAGGAAACGCCTACGAGCAGTACTTC. Translating it yields CASSLFQEQGNAYEQYF.

The CDR3 loop reads CASSLARQGGDYTF. CDR3 DNA sequence: TGTGCCAGCAGCTTGGCCCGACAGGGGGGGGACTACACCTTC. The chain has TRBV5-4 and TRBJ1-2; 9 bases map to TRBD1. Per germline, CDR1 SGHNT and CDR2 YYREEE (reference sequence). Trimming at V came to 0 bases and at J to 10 bases, leaving 7 bases not matched to a gene. This CDR3 has 14 amino acids.

As to this clone: A junction boundary mismatches the germline segment, possibly from a read error. J is TRBJ1-4 and V is TRBV28; TRBD1 matches 7 bases. The CDR3 totals 13 residues. Germline V gene sequence: CDR1 MDHEN, CDR2 SYDVKM. CDR3 sequence (DNA): TGTGCCAGCAGCAGACGTAATCCCGGGACAGCTGTTTTT. This gives the protein CASSRRNPGTAVF.